One sample yielded the 28 T cell receptor beta chains listed below, sequenced in a study of cytomegalovirus exposure and HLA in healthy donors. Primers for the PCR totalled 60 Vbeta and 13 Jbeta. Clones were read by immunoSEQ multiplex PCR, and TCRdb kept only the in-frame ones, dropping some. The table includes over 85,000 clones, around 82% detected once. The material sequenced was PBMCs. These receptors were taken from a man aged 35 to 55 in good health and CMV-seronegative.

V is TRBV28 and J is TRBJ1-2; 7 nucleotides match TRBD1. The CDR3 is made up of 14 amino acids. J lost 1 base, V lost 5 bases, and 4 bases had no gene match. Germline lookup yields CDR1 MDHEN and CDR2 SYDVKM. Here the CDR3 reads CASSGTEFNYGYTF. The CDR3 DNA sequence: TGTGCCAGCAGTGGGACAGAATTTAACTATGGCTACACCTTC.

The chain combines TRBV7-8 with TRBJ1-1, with D possibly TRBD1 on 5 matching bases. Between the trimmed V and J ends, which lost 0 bases and 5 bases, there was a span of 10 bases. CDR1 SGHVS and CDR2 FQNEAQ come from the germline V gene. This CDR3 spans 14 amino acids. The CDR3 region is CASSLAGEGTEAFF. DNA of the CDR3: TGTGCCAGCAGCTTAGCGGGGGAGGGGACTGAAGCTTTCTTT.

The rearrangement uses TRBV10-3 and TRBJ1-5, with 9 bases aligning to TRBD1. There are 15 residues in the CDR3. J gave up 3 bases and V 6 bases, and 6 bases lay outside the gene matches. CDR1 is ENHRY, CDR2 SYGVKD, per germline. CDR3 in DNA: TGTGCCATCAGCCCCGGGACAGGGTTCAATCAGCCCCAGCATTTT. This gives the protein CAISPGTGFNQPQHF.

The chain is built from TRBV19 and TRBJ1-1, with 11 bases matching TRBD1. Per germline, CDR1 LNHDA and CDR2 SQIVND (reference sequence). The CDR3 has 14 amino acids. After removal of 5 bases from V and 4 bases from J, the junction contained 3 bases not matched to a gene. CDR3 sequence (DNA): TGTGCCAGTAGTCCTGGGACAGGGGGCACTGAAGCTTTCTTT. Protein: CASSPGTGGTEAFF. The full variable domain, its missing parts supplied by reference TRBV19 and TRBJ1-1, is DGGITQSPKYLFRKEGQNVTLSCEQNLNHDAMYWYRQDPGQGLRLIYYSQIVNDFQKGDIAEGYSVSREKKESFPLTVTSAQKNPTAFYLCASSPGTGGTEAFFGQGTRLTVV.

In DNA form, the CDR3 reads TGTGCCAGCACTCCTGGACTAGCGGAGACAGATACGCAGTATTTT. It encodes CASTPGLAETDTQYF. V gene TRBV5-4 combines with J gene TRBJ2-3, with 10 bases identical to TRBD2. Germline loops: CDR1 SGHNT, CDR2 YYREEE (reference sequence). The V segment lost 6 bases and the J segment 3 bases; nucleotides outside the gene matches: 7. The CDR3 has 15 residues.

V is TRBV30 and J is TRBJ2-5; no definite D call. The germline gives CDR1 GTSNPN, CDR2 SVGIG (reference sequence). V was trimmed by 0 bases and J by 2 bases, leaving 7 bases between them. CDR3 size: 13 residues. The CDR3 region is CAWSVTGQETQYF. Written as DNA, the CDR3 is TGTGCCTGGAGTGTCACCGGGCAAGAGACCCAGTACTTC.

The J gene is TRBJ2-7, the V gene TRBV6-5; 11 nucleotides match TRBD2. Per the germline V gene, CDR1 is MNHEY and CDR2 is SVGAGI. This CDR3 has 15 amino acids. J was trimmed by 0 bases and V by 4 bases; bases with no gene match: 2. CDR3 in DNA: TGTGCCAGCAGTTCCGGGACTAGCGGCTCCTACGAGCAGTACTTC. It translates to CASSSGTSGSYEQYF.

This clone occurred a few times. The rearrangement joins TRBV7-9 to TRBJ1-1, with 8 bases identical to TRBD1. The CDR3 length is 15 residues. After removal of 1 base from V and 4 bases from J, the junction contained 5 bases not matched to a gene. The germline CDR1 and CDR2 sequences are SEHNR and FQNEAQ (reference sequence). For the CDR3, the DNA is TGTGCCAGCAGCTTAGACCTAACAGGGGGCACTGAAGCTTTCTTT. Its protein is CASSLDLTGGTEAFF. The full variable domain, completed using reference TRBV7-9 and TRBJ1-1, is DTGVSQNPRHKITKRGQNVTFRCDPISEHNRLYWYRQTLGQGPEFLTYFQNEAQLEKSRLLSDRFSAERPKGSFSTLEIQRTEQGDSAMYLCASSLDLTGGTEAFFGQGTRLTVV.

This chain connects TRBV15 to TRBJ1-5, with D maybe TRBD1 (5 bases). This CDR3 spans 15 amino acids. Per the germline V gene, CDR1 is LNHNV and CDR2 is YYDKDF (reference sequence). Trimming removed 5 bases from V and 4 bases from J, with 15 bases in between. CDR3 protein: CATSSGSGANQPQHF. The CDR3 DNA reads as TGTGCCACCAGCTCAGGGTCAGGCGCAAATCAGCCCCAGCATTTT.

The V gene is TRBV28, the J gene TRBJ2-7; 7 positions agree with TRBD2. Germline V CDR1 and CDR2: MDHEN, SYDVKM. The CDR3 covers 14 residues. V lost 6 bases and J lost 5; bases outside the gene matches: 10. The CDR3 protein is CASSRGGSLNEQYF. Written as DNA, the CDR3 is TGTGCCAGCAGCCGGGGCGGGAGTCTGAACGAGCAGTACTTC. The whole variable domain, filled in from reference TRBV28 and TRBJ2-7, reads DVKVTQSSRYLVKRTGEKVFLECVQDMDHENMFWYRQDPGLGLRLIYFSYDVKMKEKGDIPEGYSVSREKKERFSLILESASTNQTSMYLCASSRGGSLNEQYFGPGTRLTVT.

This chain uses TRBV6-4 with TRBJ2-2; 7 nucleotides align to TRBD1. V trimming: 6 bases; J trimming: 3 bases; junction bases outside the gene matches: 4. Germline lookup yields CDR1 MRHNA and CDR2 SNTAGT. This CDR3 has 14 residues. The CDR3 loop reads CASRVTGYTGELFF. The CDR3 bases are TGTGCCAGCAGAGTGACAGGGTACACCGGGGAGCTGTTTTTT.

J is TRBJ2-3 and V is TRBV11-2, with D perhaps matching TRBD1 (6 bases). Trimming pared 4 bases from V and 4 bases from J, leaving 15 bases between. CDR3 length: 15 amino acids. Germline V gives CDR1 SGHAT, CDR2 FQNNGV. Here the CDR3 DNA reads TGTGCCAGCAGCTCCCCGCAGGGGACATCAGATACGCAGTATTTT. Its protein is CASSSPQGTSDTQYF.

V is TRBV28 and J is TRBJ1-1, with TRBD1 matching 9 bases. The V segment lost 4 bases and the J segment 7 bases; nucleotides outside the gene matches: 10. Germline loops: CDR1 MDHEN, CDR2 SYDVKM. This CDR3 has 15 amino acids. CDR3 in DNA: TGTGCCAGCAGTTCGGGGGGACAGGGTGGGATTGAAGCTTTCTTT. Translating gives CASSSGGQGGIEAFF.

This sequence joins TRBV7-2 and TRBJ2-7; tentatively, D is TRBD2 (5 bases). Germline V lookup: CDR1 SGHTA, CDR2 FQGNSA. CDR3 length: 14 residues. V lost 5 bases to trimming and J lost 2 bases, with 13 bases between them. Written as DNA, the CDR3 is TGTGCCAGCAGCCGCGAGACTAAAACCTACGAGCAGTACTTC. As protein: CASSRETKTYEQYF.

This chain uses TRBV27 with TRBJ2-4; tentative D call: TRBD2 (5 bases). CDR1 MNHEY and CDR2 SMNVEV come from the germline V gene (reference sequence). V lost 8 bases to trimming and J lost 0 bases, with 29 bases between them. This CDR3 comprises 20 residues. CDR3 sequence reads: CASEAGTERRQVKAKNIQYF. In DNA form, the CDR3 reads TGTGCCAGCGAGGCGGGTACGGAGCGGAGACAAGTAAAAGCCAAAAACATTCAGTACTTC.

This rearrangement joins TRBV28 to TRBJ1-5; 8 bases fit TRBD1. The CDR3 runs to 14 residues. Germline CDR1 is MDHEN and CDR2 is SYDVKM. Germline trimming cut 8 bases from V and 5 bases from J; bases unmatched to any gene: 8. The DNA for the CDR3 is TGTGCCAGCGTGGGTGGACAGGGTCATCAGCCCCAGCATTTT. This sequence encodes CASVGGQGHQPQHF.

The V gene is TRBV27, the J gene TRBJ2-7; 9 nucleotides line up with TRBD2. The V and J ends lost 6 bases and 1 base, in that order; junction bases with no gene match: 7. The CDR3 loop spans 15 amino acids. The germline gives CDR1 MNHEY, CDR2 SMNVEV (reference sequence). The CDR3 here is CASRDWTSDSYEQYF. The DNA for the CDR3 is TGTGCCAGCAGGGACTGGACTAGCGATTCCTACGAGCAGTACTTC.

The chain combines TRBV27 with TRBJ1-2, with a possible D match to TRBD1 (5 bases). This CDR3 has 16 amino acids. In germline, CDR1 is MNHEY, CDR2 SMNVEV (reference sequence). V was trimmed by 7 bases and J by 4 bases, leaving 22 bases between them. The CDR3 here is CASKPRPPQVAYGYTF. CDR3 in DNA: TGTGCCAGCAAACCCAGACCGCCACAGGTGGCCTATGGCTACACCTTC.

The V call is TRBV5-1, the J call TRBJ1-4; 7 bases match TRBD1. Germline assignment: CDR1 SGHRS and CDR2 YFSETQ. The CDR3 has 15 residues. V dropped 0 bases and J dropped 8; count of bases not matched to a gene: 7. CDR3 amino acids: CASSLGQGEAEKLFF. The CDR3 coding sequence is TGCGCCAGCAGCTTGGGGCAGGGGGAGGCGGAAAAACTGTTTTTT.

The J gene is TRBJ1-4, the V gene TRBV6-4; 11 nucleotides agree with TRBD1. This CDR3 has 15 amino acids. The ends lost 7 bases at V and 3 bases at J; junction bases unmatched: 4. Germline V gene sequence: CDR1 MRHNA, CDR2 SNTAGT. The CDR3 sequence: CASTGTGGSNEKLFF. In DNA, the CDR3 is TGTGCCAGCACCGGGACAGGGGGTTCTAATGAAAAACTGTTTTTT.

The J gene is TRBJ1-4, the V gene TRBV19, with no clear D. Trimming pared 5 bases from V and 3 bases from J, leaving 13 bases between. Germline V gene sequence: CDR1 LNHDA, CDR2 SQIVND (reference sequence). The CDR3 has 15 residues. Here the CDR3 DNA reads TGTGCCAGTAGTTTGCCGGGAGCGGCTAATGAAAAACTGTTTTTT. Protein product: CASSLPGAANEKLFF. The whole variable domain, filled in from reference TRBV19 and TRBJ1-4, reads DGGITQSPKYLFRKEGQNVTLSCEQNLNHDAMYWYRQDPGQGLRLIYYSQIVNDFQKGDIAEGYSVSREKKESFPLTVTSAQKNPTAFYLCASSLPGAANEKLFFGSGTQLSVL.

The chain joins TRBV7-2 to TRBJ1-4; 7 nucleotides agree with TRBD1. The germline V gene encodes CDR1 SGHTA and CDR2 FQGNSA. The CDR3 spans 14 residues. J lost 4 bases, V lost 3 bases, and 2 bases had no gene match. This chain's CDR3 is CASSFTGVNEKLFF. As DNA, the CDR3 is TGTGCCAGCAGCTTCACAGGGGTTAATGAAAAACTGTTTTTT.

J is TRBJ1-1 and V is TRBV2; maybe TRBD1 (6 bases). The germline V gene has CDR1 SNHLY and CDR2 FYNNEI. The CDR3 runs to 13 residues. V dropped 9 bases and J dropped 6 bases, with 17 bases sitting between them. This CDR3 is CASDIRGVAEAFF. DNA of the CDR3: TGTGCCAGTGACATCAGGGGAGTGGCTGAAGCTTTCTTT.

The V gene is TRBV7-9, the J gene TRBJ2-7; maybe TRBD1 (5 bases). Germline CDR1 and CDR2: SEHNR and FQNEAQ (reference sequence). The CDR3 covers 14 residues. V was clipped by 3 bases and J by 1 base, with 10 bases between them. The CDR3 spells CASSFSDRSYEQYF. DNA for the CDR3: TGTGCCAGCAGCTTTTCCGACAGATCCTACGAGCAGTACTTC.

The chain combines TRBV30 with TRBJ2-1; D may be TRBD1 (8 bases). V was cut by 5 bases and J by 0 bases, with 17 bases left in between. In germline, CDR1 is GTSNPN, CDR2 SVGIG (reference sequence). This CDR3 contains 16 residues. The CDR3 reads CAWGGVTGGSYNEQFF. The CDR3 bases are TGTGCCTGGGGGGGGGTTACAGGGGGCTCCTACAATGAGCAGTTCTTC.

This sequence joins TRBV7-9 and TRBJ1-2, with D possibly matching TRBD1 (5 bases). This CDR3 contains 14 residues. Germline values: CDR1 SEHNR, CDR2 FQNEAQ (reference sequence). V gave up 1 base and J gave up 2 bases, with 8 bases separating them. The CDR3 region has the DNA TGTGCCAGCAGCTTAGTTCAGGGAAACTATGGCTACACCTTC. Translated: CASSLVQGNYGYTF. The whole variable domain, remainder taken from reference TRBV7-9 and TRBJ1-2, is DTGVSQNPRHKITKRGQNVTFRCDPISEHNRLYWYRQTLGQGPEFLTYFQNEAQLEKSRLLSDRFSAERPKGSFSTLEIQRTEQGDSAMYLCASSLVQGNYGYTFGSGTRLTVV.

This clone was counted a single time. The chain combines TRBV2 with TRBJ2-7; the match to TRBD2 covers 13 bases. The junction had 4 bases not matched to a gene; V was cut back by 6 bases and J by 2 bases. The CDR3 runs 15 residues. Germline CDR1 SNHLY, CDR2 FYNNEI. The CDR3 bases are TGTGCCAGCAGCAGAACTAGCGGGGGGGCCTACGAGCAGTACTTC. Protein sequence: CASSRTSGGAYEQYF.

The chain links TRBV6-1 to TRBJ1-2; no firm D call. The germline V gene has CDR1 MNHNS and CDR2 SASEGT. The CDR3 runs 14 residues. Trimming left V 8 bases short and J 4 bases short, with 17 bases between. In nucleotides, the CDR3 is TGTGCCAGCCGCCCGGCAGGCCCCCGCTATGGCTACACCTTC. This gives the protein CASRPAGPRYGYTF.